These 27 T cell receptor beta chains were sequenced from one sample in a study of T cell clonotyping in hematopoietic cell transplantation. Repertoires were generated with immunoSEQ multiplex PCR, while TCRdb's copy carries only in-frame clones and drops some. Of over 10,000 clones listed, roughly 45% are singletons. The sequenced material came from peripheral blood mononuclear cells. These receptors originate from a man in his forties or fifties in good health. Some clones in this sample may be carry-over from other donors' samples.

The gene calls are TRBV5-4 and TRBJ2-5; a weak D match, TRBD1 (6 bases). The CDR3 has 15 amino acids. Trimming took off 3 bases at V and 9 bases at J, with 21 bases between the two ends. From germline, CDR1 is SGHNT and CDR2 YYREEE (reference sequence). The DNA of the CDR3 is TGTGCCAGCAGCTGGAGCCTTGAAGGGGCAGGGGCCCAGTACTTC. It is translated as CASSWSLEGAGAQYF.

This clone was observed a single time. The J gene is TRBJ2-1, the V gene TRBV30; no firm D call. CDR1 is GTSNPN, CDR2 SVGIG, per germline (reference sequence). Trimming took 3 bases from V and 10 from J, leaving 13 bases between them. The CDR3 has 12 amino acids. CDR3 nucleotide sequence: TGTGCCTGGAGGGCCTCCGGGCGAGAGCAGTTCTTC. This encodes CAWRASGREQFF.

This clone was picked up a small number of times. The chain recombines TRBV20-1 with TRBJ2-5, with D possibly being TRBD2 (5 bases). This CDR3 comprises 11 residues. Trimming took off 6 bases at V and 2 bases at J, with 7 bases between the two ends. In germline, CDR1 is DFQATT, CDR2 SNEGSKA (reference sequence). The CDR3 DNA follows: TGCAGTGCGACTACTCAAGAGACCCAGTACTTC. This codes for CSATTQETQYF.

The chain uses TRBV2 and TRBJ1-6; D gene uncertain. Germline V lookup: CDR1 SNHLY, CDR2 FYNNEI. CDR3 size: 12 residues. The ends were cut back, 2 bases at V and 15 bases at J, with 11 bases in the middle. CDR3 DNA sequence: TGTGCCAGCAGTGAAACAAGCCAGCACCTCCACTTT. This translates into CASSETSQHLHF.

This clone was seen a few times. CDR3 residues: CAWTPVGRAGYEQYF. The CDR3, as DNA: TGTGCCTGGACCCCGGTAGGTAGGGCGGGGTACGAGCAGTACTTC. The chain recombines TRBV30 with TRBJ2-7, with D possibly being TRBD2 (6 bases). The CDR3 covers 15 residues. Germline-derived CDR1 and CDR2 are GTSNPN and SVGIG (reference sequence). V lost 4 bases and J lost 4, with 20 bases in between.

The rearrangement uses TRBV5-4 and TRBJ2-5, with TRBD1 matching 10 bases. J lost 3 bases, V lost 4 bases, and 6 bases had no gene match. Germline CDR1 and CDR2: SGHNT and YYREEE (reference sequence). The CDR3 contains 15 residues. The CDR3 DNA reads TGTGCCAGCAGCCCGACAGGGGGCCGAGAAGAGACCCAGTACTTC. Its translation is CASSPTGGREETQYF.

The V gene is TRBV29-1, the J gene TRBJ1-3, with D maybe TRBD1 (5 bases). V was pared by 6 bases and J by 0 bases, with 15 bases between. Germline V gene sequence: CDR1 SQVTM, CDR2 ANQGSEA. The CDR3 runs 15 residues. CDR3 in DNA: TGCAGCGTAAAAAAAGGGGTGATCTCTGGAAACACCATATATTTT. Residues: CSVKKGVISGNTIYF.

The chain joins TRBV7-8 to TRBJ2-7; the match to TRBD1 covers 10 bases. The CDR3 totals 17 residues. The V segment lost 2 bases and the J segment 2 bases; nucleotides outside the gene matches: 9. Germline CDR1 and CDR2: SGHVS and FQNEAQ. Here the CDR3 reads CASSLWRAGTGAYEQYF. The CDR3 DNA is TGTGCCAGCAGCTTATGGCGGGCCGGGACAGGGGCCTACGAGCAGTACTTC.

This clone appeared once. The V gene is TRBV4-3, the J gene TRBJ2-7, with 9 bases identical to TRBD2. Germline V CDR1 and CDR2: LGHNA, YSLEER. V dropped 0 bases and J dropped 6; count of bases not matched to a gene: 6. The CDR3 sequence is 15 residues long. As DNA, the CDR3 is TGCGCCAGCAGCCAAGAAGGCGGGGGGGCCGGCGAGCAGTACTTC. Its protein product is CASSQEGGGAGEQYF.

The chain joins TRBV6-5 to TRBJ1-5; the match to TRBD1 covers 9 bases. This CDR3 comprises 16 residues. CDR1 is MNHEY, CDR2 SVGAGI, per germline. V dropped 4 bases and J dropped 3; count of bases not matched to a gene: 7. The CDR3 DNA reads TGTGCCAGCAGTTCCCGACAGGGGGACGTCAATCAGCCCCAGCATTTT. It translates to CASSSRQGDVNQPQHF.

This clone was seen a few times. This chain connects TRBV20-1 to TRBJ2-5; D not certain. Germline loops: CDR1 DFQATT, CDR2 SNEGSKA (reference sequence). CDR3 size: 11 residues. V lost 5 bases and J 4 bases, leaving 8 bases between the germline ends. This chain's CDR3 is CSADPGETQYF. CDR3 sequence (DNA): TGCAGTGCTGACCCGGGAGAGACCCAGTACTTC.

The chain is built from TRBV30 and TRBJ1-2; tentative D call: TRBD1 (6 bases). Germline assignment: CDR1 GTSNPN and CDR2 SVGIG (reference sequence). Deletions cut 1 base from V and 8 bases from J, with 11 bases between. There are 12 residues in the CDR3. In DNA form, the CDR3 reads TGTGCCTGGAGTGAAACAGGGCACGGCTACACCTTC. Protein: CAWSETGHGYTF.

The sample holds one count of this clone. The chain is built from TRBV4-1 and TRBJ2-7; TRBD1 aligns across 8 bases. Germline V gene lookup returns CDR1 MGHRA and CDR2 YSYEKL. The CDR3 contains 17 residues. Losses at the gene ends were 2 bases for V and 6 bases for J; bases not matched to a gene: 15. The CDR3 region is CASSQREAGQGMGEQYF. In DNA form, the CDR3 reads TGCGCCAGCAGCCAAAGGGAGGCAGGACAGGGTATGGGCGAGCAGTACTTC.

The CDR3 DNA follows: TGTGCCAGCAGTTCAGACACTGAAGCTTTCTTT. This codes for CASSSDTEAFF. V gene TRBV2 combines with J gene TRBJ1-1; D remains ambiguous. Trimming shortened V by 5 bases and J by 3 bases, and 4 bases separated the two germline ends. Germline-derived CDR1 and CDR2 are SNHLY and FYNNEI. The CDR3 has 11 residues.

The CDR3 bases are TGTGCCAGCAGTCGGGGGGCAGATACGCAGTATTTT. Translating it yields CASSRGADTQYF. V gene TRBV5-4 combines with J gene TRBJ2-3, with 7 bases aligning to TRBD2. The V segment lost 5 bases and the J segment 4 bases; nucleotides outside the gene matches: 1. Germline V CDR1 and CDR2: SGHNT, YYREEE (reference sequence). The CDR3 totals 12 residues.

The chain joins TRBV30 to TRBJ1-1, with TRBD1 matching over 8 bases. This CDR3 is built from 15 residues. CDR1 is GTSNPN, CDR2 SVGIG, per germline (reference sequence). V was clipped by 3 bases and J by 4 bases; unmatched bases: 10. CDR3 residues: CAWRPLQGAGTEAFF. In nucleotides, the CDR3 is TGTGCCTGGAGGCCCCTCCAGGGGGCTGGCACTGAAGCTTTCTTT.

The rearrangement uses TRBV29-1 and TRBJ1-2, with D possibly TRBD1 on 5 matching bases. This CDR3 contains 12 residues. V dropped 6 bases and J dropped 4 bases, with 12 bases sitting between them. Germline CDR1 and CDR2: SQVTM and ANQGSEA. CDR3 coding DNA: TGCAGCGTGTGGGGCGGGATCTATGGCTACACCTTC. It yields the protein CSVWGGIYGYTF.

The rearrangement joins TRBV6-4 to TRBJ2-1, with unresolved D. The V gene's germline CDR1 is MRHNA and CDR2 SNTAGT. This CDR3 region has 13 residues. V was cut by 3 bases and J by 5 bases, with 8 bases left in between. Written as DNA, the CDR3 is TGTGCCAGCAGTGATGACGTACACAATGAGCAGTTCTTC. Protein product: CASSDDVHNEQFF.

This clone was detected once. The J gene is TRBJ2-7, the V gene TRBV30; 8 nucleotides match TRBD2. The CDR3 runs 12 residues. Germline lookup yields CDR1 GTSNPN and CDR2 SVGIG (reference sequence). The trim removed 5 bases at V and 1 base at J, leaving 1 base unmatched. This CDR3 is CAWERGSYEQYF. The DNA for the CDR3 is TGTGCCTGGGAGCGGGGGTCCTACGAGCAGTACTTC. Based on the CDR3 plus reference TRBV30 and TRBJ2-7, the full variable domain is SQTIHQWPATLVQPVGSPLSLECTVEGTSNPNLYWYRQAAGRGLQLLFYSVGIGQISSEVPQNLSASRPQDRQFILSSKKLLLSDSGFYLCAWERGSYEQYFGPGTRLTVT.

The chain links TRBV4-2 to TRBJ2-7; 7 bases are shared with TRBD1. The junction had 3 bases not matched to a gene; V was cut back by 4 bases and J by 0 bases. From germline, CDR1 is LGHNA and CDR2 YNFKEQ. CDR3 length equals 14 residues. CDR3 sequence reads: CASSPRQGSYEQYF. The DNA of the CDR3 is TGTGCCAGCAGCCCTAGACAGGGCTCCTACGAGCAGTACTTC.

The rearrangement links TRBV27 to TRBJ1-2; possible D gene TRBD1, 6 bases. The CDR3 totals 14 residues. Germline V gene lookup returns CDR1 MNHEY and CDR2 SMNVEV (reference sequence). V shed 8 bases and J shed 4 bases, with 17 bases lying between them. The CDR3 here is CASGSRTAVYGYTF. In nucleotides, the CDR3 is TGTGCCAGCGGGTCGAGGACAGCGGTCTATGGCTACACCTTC.

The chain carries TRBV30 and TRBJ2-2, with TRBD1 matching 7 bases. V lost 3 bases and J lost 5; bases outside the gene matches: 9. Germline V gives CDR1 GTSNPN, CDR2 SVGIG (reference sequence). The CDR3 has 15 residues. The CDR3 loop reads CAWRPTGPGTGELFF. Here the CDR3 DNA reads TGTGCCTGGAGGCCGACAGGGCCGGGGACCGGGGAGCTGTTTTTT. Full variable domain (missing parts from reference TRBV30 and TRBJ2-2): SQTIHQWPATLVQPVGSPLSLECTVEGTSNPNLYWYRQAAGRGLQLLFYSVGIGQISSEVPQNLSASRPQDRQFILSSKKLLLSDSGFYLCAWRPTGPGTGELFFGEGSRLTVL.

The CDR3 here is CAWDPRQNEAFF. The CDR3 nucleotides read TGTGCCTGGGACCCCAGGCAGAATGAAGCTTTCTTT. This sequence joins TRBV30 and TRBJ1-1; D remains ambiguous. From germline, CDR1 is GTSNPN and CDR2 SVGIG (reference sequence). The CDR3 contains 12 residues. Trimming pared 5 bases from V and 7 bases from J, leaving 14 bases between.

Here the CDR3 DNA reads TGTGCCAGCAGCTTAGAGCTAGCGGTAGATACGCAGTATTTT. Translating gives CASSLELAVDTQYF. The V call is TRBV7-8, the J call TRBJ2-3; 7 nucleotides match TRBD2. Germline V gene data show CDR1 as SGHVS and CDR2 as FQNEAQ. V was pared by 1 base and J by 5 bases, with 3 bases of the junction left unmatched. The CDR3 is 14 residues long.

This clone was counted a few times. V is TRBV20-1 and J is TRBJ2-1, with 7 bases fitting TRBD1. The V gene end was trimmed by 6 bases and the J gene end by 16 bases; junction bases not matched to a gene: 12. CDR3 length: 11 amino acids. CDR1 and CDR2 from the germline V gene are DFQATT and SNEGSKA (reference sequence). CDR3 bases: TGCAGTGCCGACTCAGGGGGTCGATTCTTCTTC. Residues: CSADSGGRFFF.

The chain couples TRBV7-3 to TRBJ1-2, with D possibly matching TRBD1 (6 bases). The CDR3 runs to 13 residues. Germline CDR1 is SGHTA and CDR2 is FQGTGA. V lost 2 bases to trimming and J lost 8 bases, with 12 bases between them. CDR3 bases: TGTGCCAGCAGCTTATCCGCAGGGGCGGGCTACACCTTC. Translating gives CASSLSAGAGYTF.

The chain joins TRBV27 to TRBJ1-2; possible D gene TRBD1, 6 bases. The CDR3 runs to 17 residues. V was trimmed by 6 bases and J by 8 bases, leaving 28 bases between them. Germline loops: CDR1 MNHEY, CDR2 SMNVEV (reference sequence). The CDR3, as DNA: TGTGCCAGCAGAAGTTCTGGGGGCCCAACCGGGACACACGGCTACACCTTC. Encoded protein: CASRSSGGPTGTHGYTF.